This TCR beta chain derives from a study of blood T cells in healthy people across ages. Study-level background: T cells yielded about one barcoded beta molecule per two cells through template switching. Study observations and caveats: The study found more naive CD4+ cells and higher diversity in long-lived than aged donors.

This CDR3 is 17 amino acids long. CDR1 and CDR2 (germline): SGHVS, FQNEAQ. V shed 2 bases, J shed 4 bases, and the junction held 13 bases outside the gene matches. Then a second PCR, running about 7 to 11 cycles, was carried out with a sample-barcoded 5' primer and a J-beta primer mix. Each cDNA molecule, via a template-switch adaptor with 12 random nucleotides, was tagged. Samples each returned at least 2.5 million CDR3-containing paired-end reads. One entry per CDR3 protein, called by TCRdb with MiXCR from the 5' RACE reads. The sample includes over 1.5 million distinct CDR3 sequences, roughly 49% of them seen just once. The table lists this clonotype with a few counts. As yet, its antigen is unknown.

This TCR was sampled from a woman aged 40-49 years in good health. Sequenced: blood. The chain carries TRBV7-8 and TRBJ1-2; 7 nucleotides line up with TRBD1. The CDR3 sequence: CASSLSGTEGFIYGYTF. For the CDR3, the DNA is TGTGCCAGCAGCTTAAGCGGGACAGAGGGTTTCATCTATGGCTACACCTTC.